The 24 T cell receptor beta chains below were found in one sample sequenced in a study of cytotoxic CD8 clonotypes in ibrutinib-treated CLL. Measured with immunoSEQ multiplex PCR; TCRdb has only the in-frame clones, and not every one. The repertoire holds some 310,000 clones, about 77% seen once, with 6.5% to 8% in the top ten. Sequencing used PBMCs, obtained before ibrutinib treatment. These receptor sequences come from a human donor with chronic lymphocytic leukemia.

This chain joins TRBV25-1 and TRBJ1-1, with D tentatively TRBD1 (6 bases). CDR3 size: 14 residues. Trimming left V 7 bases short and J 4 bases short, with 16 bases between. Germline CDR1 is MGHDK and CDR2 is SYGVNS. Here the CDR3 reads CASTGGSRGTEAFF. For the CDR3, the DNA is TGTGCCAGCACCGGAGGCAGCAGGGGCACTGAAGCTTTCTTT.

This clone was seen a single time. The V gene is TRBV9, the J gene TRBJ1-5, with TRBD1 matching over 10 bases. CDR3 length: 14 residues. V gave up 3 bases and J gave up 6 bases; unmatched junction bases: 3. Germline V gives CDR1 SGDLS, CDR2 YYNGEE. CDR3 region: CASSAGQGGQPQHF. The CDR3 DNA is TGTGCCAGCAGCGCCGGACAGGGGGGTCAGCCCCAGCATTTT. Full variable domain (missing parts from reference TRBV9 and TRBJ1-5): DSGVTQTPKHLITATGQRVTLRCSPRSGDLSVYWYQQSLDQGLQFLIQYYNGEERAKGNILERFSAQQFPDLHSELNLSSLELGDSALYFCASSAGQGGQPQHFGDGTRLSIL.

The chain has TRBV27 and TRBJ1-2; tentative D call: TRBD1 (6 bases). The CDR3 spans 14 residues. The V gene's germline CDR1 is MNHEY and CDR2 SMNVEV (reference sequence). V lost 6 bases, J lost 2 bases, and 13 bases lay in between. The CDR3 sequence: CASSPGQTNYGYTF. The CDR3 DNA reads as TGTGCCAGCAGCCCAGGACAGACCAACTATGGCTACACCTTC.

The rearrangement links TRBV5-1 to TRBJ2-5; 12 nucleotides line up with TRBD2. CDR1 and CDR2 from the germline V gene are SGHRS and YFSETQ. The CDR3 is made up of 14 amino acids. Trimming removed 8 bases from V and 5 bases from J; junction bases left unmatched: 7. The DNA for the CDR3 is TGCGCCAGTCAACTAGCGGGAGGATTTGAGACCCAGTACTTC. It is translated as CASQLAGGFETQYF. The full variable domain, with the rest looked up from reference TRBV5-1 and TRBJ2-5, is KAGVTQTPRYLIKTRGQQVTLSCSPISGHRSVSWYQQTPGQGLQFLFEYFSETQRNKGNFPGRFSGRQFSNSRSEMNVSTLELGDSALYLCASQLAGGFETQYFGPGTRLLVL.

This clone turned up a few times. The CDR3 here is CASREGGETQYF. As DNA, the CDR3 is TGTGCCAGCAGAGAGGGGGGAGAGACCCAGTACTTC. The V gene is TRBV11-2, the J gene TRBJ2-5; D may be TRBD1 or TRBD2 (6 bases each). V lost 6 bases to trimming and J lost 4 bases, with 9 bases between them. The CDR3 length is 12 residues. The germline gives CDR1 SGHAT, CDR2 FQNNGV.

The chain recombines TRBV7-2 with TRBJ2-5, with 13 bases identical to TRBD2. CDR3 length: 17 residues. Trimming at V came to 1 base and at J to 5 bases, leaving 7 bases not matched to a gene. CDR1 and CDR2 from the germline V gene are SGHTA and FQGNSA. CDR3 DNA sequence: TGTGCCAGCAGCTTAGGAACTAGCGGGAGGGCCTGGGAGACCCAGTACTTC. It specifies CASSLGTSGRAWETQYF. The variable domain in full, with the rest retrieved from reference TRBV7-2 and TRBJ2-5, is GAGVSQSPSNKVTEKGKDVELRCDPISGHTALYWYRQSLGQGLEFLIYFQGNSAPDKSGLPSDRFSAERTGGSVSTLTIQRTQQEDSAVYLCASSLGTSGRAWETQYFGPGTRLLVL.

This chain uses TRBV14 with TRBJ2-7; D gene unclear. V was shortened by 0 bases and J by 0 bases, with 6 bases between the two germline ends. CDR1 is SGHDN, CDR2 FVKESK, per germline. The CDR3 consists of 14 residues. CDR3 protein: CASSQDRSSYEQYF. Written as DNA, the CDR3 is TGTGCCAGCAGCCAAGATCGTAGCTCCTACGAGCAGTACTTC.

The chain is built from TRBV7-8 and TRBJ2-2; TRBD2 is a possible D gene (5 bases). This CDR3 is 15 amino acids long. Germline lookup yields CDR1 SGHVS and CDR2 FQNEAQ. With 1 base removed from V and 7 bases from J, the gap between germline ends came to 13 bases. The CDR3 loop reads CASSLVMGDVGELFF. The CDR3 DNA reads TGTGCCAGCAGCTTAGTGATGGGAGATGTCGGGGAGCTGTTTTTT. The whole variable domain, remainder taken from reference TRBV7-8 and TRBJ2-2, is GAGVSQSPRYKVAKRGQDVALRCDPISGHVSLFWYQQALGQGPEFLTYFQNEAQLDKSGLPSDRFFAERPEGSVSTLKIQRTQQEDSAVYLCASSLVMGDVGELFFGEGSRLTVL.

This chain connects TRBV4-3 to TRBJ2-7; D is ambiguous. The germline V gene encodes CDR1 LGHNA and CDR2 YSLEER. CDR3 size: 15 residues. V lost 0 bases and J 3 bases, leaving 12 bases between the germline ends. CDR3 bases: TGCGCCAGCAGCCAAGATTTAAGGCTAAACTACGAGCAGTACTTC. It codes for CASSQDLRLNYEQYF.

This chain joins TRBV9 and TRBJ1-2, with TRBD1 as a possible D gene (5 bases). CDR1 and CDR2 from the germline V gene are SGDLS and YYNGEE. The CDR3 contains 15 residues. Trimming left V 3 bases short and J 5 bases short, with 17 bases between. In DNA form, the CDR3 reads TGTGCCAGCAGCGAGCCCTGGGACGGAGCTTATGGCTACACCTTC. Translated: CASSEPWDGAYGYTF.

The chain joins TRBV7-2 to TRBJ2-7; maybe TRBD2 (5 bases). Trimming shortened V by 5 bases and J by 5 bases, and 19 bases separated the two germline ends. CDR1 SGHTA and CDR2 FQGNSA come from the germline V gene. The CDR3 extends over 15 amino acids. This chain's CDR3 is CASSQRLLGPDEQYF. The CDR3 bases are TGTGCCAGCAGCCAAAGACTACTAGGTCCCGACGAGCAGTACTTC.

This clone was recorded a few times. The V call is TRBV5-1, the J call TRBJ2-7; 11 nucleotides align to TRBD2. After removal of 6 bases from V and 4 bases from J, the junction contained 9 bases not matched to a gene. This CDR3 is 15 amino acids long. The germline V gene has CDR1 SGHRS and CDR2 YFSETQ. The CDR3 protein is CASTIAGGPLYEQYF. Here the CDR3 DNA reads TGCGCCAGCACTATAGCGGGAGGGCCTCTTTACGAGCAGTACTTC.

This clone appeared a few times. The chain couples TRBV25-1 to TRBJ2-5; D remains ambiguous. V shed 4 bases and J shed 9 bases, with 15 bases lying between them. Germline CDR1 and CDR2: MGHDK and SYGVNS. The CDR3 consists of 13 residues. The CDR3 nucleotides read TGTGCCAGCAGTGGATCACCGGCGGCGGCCCAGTACTTC. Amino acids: CASSGSPAAAQYF.

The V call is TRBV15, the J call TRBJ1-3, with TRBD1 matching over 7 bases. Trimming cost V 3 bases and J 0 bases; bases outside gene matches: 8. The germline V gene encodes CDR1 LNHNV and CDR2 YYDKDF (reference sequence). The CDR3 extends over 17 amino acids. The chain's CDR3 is CATSRRRDSHSGNTIYF. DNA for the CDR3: TGTGCCACCAGCAGGAGAAGGGACAGCCACTCTGGAAACACCATATATTTT.

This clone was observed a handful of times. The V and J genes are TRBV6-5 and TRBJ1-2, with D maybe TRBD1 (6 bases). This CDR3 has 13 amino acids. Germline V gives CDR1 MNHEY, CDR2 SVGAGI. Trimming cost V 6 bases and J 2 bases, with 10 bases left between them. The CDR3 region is CASSQDSNYGYTF. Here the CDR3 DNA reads TGTGCCAGCAGCCAGGACAGCAACTATGGCTACACCTTC.

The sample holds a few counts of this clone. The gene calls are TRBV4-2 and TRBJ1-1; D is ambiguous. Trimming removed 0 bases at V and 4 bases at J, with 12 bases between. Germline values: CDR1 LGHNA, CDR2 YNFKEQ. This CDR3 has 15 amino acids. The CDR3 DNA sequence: TGTGCCAGCAGCCAAGACGGAGGTTTAGGCACTGAAGCTTTCTTT. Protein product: CASSQDGGLGTEAFF.

CDR3 sequence: CASSWRPGAMSYNEQFF. CDR3 DNA: TGTGCCAGCAGTTGGAGGCCGGGGGCGATGTCCTACAATGAGCAGTTCTTC. The chain couples TRBV7-2 to TRBJ2-1, with D perhaps being TRBD1 or TRBD2 (6 bases each). The CDR3 loop spans 17 amino acids. V lost 6 bases and J lost 1, with 19 bases in between. CDR1 and CDR2 from the germline V gene are SGHTA and FQGNSA.

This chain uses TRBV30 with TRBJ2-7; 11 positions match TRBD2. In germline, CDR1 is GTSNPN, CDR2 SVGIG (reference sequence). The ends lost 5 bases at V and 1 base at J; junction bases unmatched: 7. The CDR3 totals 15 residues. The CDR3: CAWGSGTSGSYEQYF. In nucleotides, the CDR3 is TGTGCCTGGGGATCCGGGACTAGCGGTTCCTACGAGCAGTACTTC.

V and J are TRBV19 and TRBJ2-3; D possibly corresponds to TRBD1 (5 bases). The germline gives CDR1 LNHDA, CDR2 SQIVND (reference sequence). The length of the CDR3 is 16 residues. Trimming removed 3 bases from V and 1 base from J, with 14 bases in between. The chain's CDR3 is CASSIFLGHGTDTQYF. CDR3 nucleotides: TGTGCCAGTAGTATTTTTTTAGGACACGGCACAGATACGCAGTATTTT.

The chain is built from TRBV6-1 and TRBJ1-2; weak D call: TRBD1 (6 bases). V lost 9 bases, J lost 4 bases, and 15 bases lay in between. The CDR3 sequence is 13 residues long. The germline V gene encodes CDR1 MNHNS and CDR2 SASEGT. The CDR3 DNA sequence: TGTGCCAGGGGGGCGGCAGGGTTCTATGGCTACACCTTC. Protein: CARGAAGFYGYTF.

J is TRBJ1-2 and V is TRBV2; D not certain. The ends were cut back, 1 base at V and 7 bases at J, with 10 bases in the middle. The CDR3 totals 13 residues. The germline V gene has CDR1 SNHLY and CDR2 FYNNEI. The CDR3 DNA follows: TGTGCCAGCAGTGAAGAAGTGGGAGGTGGCTACACCTTC. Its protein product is CASSEEVGGGYTF.

CDR3 amino acids: CASSVAGQSNEQFF. The CDR3 DNA reads as TGTGCCAGCAGCGTAGCTGGACAGTCAAATGAGCAGTTCTTC. V and J are TRBV9 and TRBJ2-1; D possibly corresponds to TRBD1 (6 bases). Trimming shortened V by 0 bases and J by 7 bases, and 11 bases separated the two germline ends. Germline V CDR1 and CDR2: SGDLS, YYNGEE. This CDR3 has 14 amino acids.

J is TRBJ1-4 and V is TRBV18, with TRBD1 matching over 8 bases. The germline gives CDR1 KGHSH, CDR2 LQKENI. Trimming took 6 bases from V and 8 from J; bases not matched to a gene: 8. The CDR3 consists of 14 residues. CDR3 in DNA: TGTGCCAGCTCCCGGGGACAGGTTGGAGAAAAACTGTTTTTT. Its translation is CASSRGQVGEKLFF.

DNA of the CDR3: TGTGCCAGCACCAGGGATAGAGGTTCCGGGACTAGCGGGAGGATGTTCAACAATGAGCAGTTCTTC. As protein: CASTRDRGSGTSGRMFNNEQFF. J is TRBJ2-1 and V is TRBV21-1; TRBD2, the table's D call, lacks a check against the DNA. TRBV21-1 is flagged as a pseudogene. The CDR3 contains 22 residues.